A single sample is the source of the 14 T cell receptor beta chains below, sequenced in a study of blood T cell repertoires in COVID-19. TCRdb's table, derived via immunoSEQ multiplex PCR, lists solely in-frame clones and lacks some. The sample consists of roughly 300,000 clones, 83% of them appearing once. The sample taken for sequencing was peripheral blood. The source is a woman in her 50s who had recovered from COVID-19.

The chain uses TRBV28 and TRBJ1-2, with no clear D. Trimming took off 6 bases at V and 4 bases at J, with 12 bases between the two ends. The CDR3 loop spans 13 amino acids. Per the germline V gene, CDR1 is MDHEN and CDR2 is SYDVKM. CDR3 DNA sequence: TGTGCCAGCAGCACTCCGGCGGTCTATGGCTACACCTTC. It encodes CASSTPAVYGYTF.

The J gene is TRBJ1-3, the V gene TRBV6-2 or TRBV6-3, with D maybe TRBD1 (6 bases). V was pared by 0 bases and J by 0 bases, with 9 bases between. The CDR3 is made up of 16 amino acids. Per the germline V gene, CDR1 is MNHEY and CDR2 is SVGEGT. The CDR3: CASSYSRDTSGNTIYF. CDR3 in DNA: TGTGCCAGCAGTTACTCCCGGGACACCTCTGGAAACACCATATATTTT.

The J gene is TRBJ2-1, the V gene TRBV2; TRBD2 matches 9 bases. CDR1 and CDR2 from the germline V gene are SNHLY and FYNNEI. The CDR3 has 15 residues. Trimming took 3 bases from V and 4 from J; bases not matched to a gene: 4. DNA for the CDR3: TGTGCCAGCAGTGAGAAGACTAGCGGTTACAATGAGCAGTTCTTC. This gives the protein CASSEKTSGYNEQFF.

V and J are TRBV6-5 and TRBJ1-4; D uncertain. The CDR3 loop spans 14 amino acids. The V and J ends lost 10 bases and 7 bases respectively, with 19 bases between them. From germline, CDR1 is MNHEY and CDR2 SVGAGI. This CDR3 reads CATRPGPTGEKLFF. The DNA for the CDR3 is TGTGCCACCCGCCCGGGTCCTACGGGTGAAAAACTGTTTTTT.

This chain uses TRBV6-5 with TRBJ1-1, with no clear D. The germline V gene has CDR1 MNHEY and CDR2 SVGAGI. This CDR3 is built from 14 residues. V was trimmed by 4 bases and J by 1 base, leaving 10 bases between them. The CDR3 nucleotides are TGTGCCAGCAGTTCGGAGACCGCGAACACTGAAGCTTTCTTT. Its translation is CASSSETANTEAFF.

The chain is built from TRBV7-6 and TRBJ1-1; TRBD1 matches 8 bases. Germline V gene data show CDR1 as SGHVS and CDR2 as FNYEAQ. After removal of 2 bases from V and 2 bases from J, the junction contained 4 bases not matched to a gene. CDR3 length: 15 residues. The CDR3 reads CASSLQGAGNTEAFF. CDR3 DNA sequence: TGTGCCAGCAGCTTACAGGGGGCGGGAAACACTGAAGCTTTCTTT. Based on the CDR3 plus reference TRBV7-6 and TRBJ1-1, the full variable domain is GAGVSQSPRYKVTKRGQDVALRCDPISGHVSLYWYRQALGQGPEFLTYFNYEAQQDKSGLPNDRFSAERPEGSISTLTIQRTEQRDSAMYRCASSLQGAGNTEAFFGQGTRLTVV.

The table lists this clone with a count of one. The chain is built from TRBV19 and TRBJ2-2; TRBD1 agrees at 12 bases. The CDR3 has 16 amino acids. From germline, CDR1 is LNHDA and CDR2 SQIVND (reference sequence). Unmatched junction bases numbered 2, after V lost 0 bases and J lost 6 bases. This CDR3 is CASSIEGQGASGELFF. The CDR3 DNA follows: TGTGCCAGTAGTATAGAGGGACAGGGGGCGTCCGGGGAGCTGTTTTTT.

The CDR3 here is CASSYGAGGPRETQYF. The CDR3, as DNA: TGTGCCAGCAGTTACGGGGCGGGGGGGCCTCGTGAGACCCAGTACTTC. The chain is built from TRBV6-2 or TRBV6-3 and TRBJ2-5; TRBD2 agrees at 9 bases. This CDR3 comprises 16 residues. CDR1 MNHEY and CDR2 SVGEGT come from the germline V gene. V was clipped by 2 bases and J by 5 bases; unmatched bases: 9.

This chain joins TRBV6-2 or TRBV6-3 and TRBJ2-7; tentatively, D is TRBD2 (5 bases). The CDR3 loop spans 14 amino acids. The germline V gene encodes CDR1 MNHEY and CDR2 SVGEGT. The V gene lost 2 bases and the J gene lost 3 bases, with 11 bases spanning the gap. In DNA form, the CDR3 reads TGTGCCAGCAGTTACGAGGGCTGGGACTACGAGCAGTACTTC. Its translation is CASSYEGWDYEQYF.

As DNA, the CDR3 is TGTGCCAGCAGTCCTCACGTAGGGGATGAAAAACTGTTTTTT. It yields the protein CASSPHVGDEKLFF. The chain joins TRBV6-6 to TRBJ1-4; a possible D gene is TRBD1 (5 bases). The CDR3 consists of 14 residues. Trimming pared 5 bases from V and 6 bases from J, leaving 13 bases between. Germline values: CDR1 MNHNY, CDR2 SVGAGI (reference sequence).

The CDR3 reads CATSRSKGQGGDGYTF. DNA of the CDR3: TGTGCCACCAGCAGGTCCAAAGGACAGGGCGGGGACGGCTACACCTTC. The chain combines TRBV15 with TRBJ1-2; 8 bases match TRBD1. Germline V gives CDR1 LNHNV, CDR2 YYDKDF (reference sequence). This CDR3 contains 16 residues. The ends lost 3 bases at V and 8 bases at J; junction bases unmatched: 14. The full variable domain, with the rest looked up from reference TRBV15 and TRBJ1-2, is DAMVIQNPRYQVTQFGKPVTLSCSQTLNHNVMYWYQQKSSQAPKLLFHYYDKDFNNEADTPDNFQSRRPNTSFCFLDIRSPGLGDTAMYLCATSRSKGQGGDGYTFGSGTRLTVV.

A note on this clone: Other DNA sequences in the same sample also yield this CDR3. The chain carries TRBV19 and TRBJ2-7; D unclear. CDR1 is LNHDA and CDR2 is SQIVND in the germline V gene (reference sequence). The CDR3 is made up of 11 amino acids. V lost 4 bases and J 5 bases, leaving 6 bases between the germline ends. The DNA of the CDR3 is TGTGCCAGTAGTAACAGCCACGAGCAGTACTTC. It codes for CASSNSHEQYF.

This clone was detected only once. V and J are TRBV6-1 and TRBJ2-7, with a tentative D call TRBD2 (6 bases). The V gene lost 1 base and the J gene lost 4 bases, with 17 bases spanning the gap. Germline V gene lookup returns CDR1 MNHNS and CDR2 SASEGT. This CDR3 has 16 amino acids. This CDR3 reads CASSEGRGLGTYEQYF. The CDR3 DNA is TGTGCCAGCAGTGAAGGAAGAGGGTTGGGGACTTACGAGCAGTACTTC.

The chain recombines TRBV2 with TRBJ1-2, with 7 bases identical to TRBD1. The CDR3 has 14 residues. J was trimmed by 4 bases and V by 4 bases; bases with no gene match: 6. Germline CDR1 SNHLY, CDR2 FYNNEI. The CDR3: CASSGIRGPYGYTF. The CDR3, as DNA: TGTGCCAGCAGTGGAATAAGGGGGCCCTATGGCTACACCTTC.